These 25 T cell receptor beta chains came from one sample sequenced in a study of shared clonotypes between healthy human individuals. Positive CCR7 selection of CD45RO-negative cells yielded the naive CD8 cells, and terminally differentiated effector memory CD45RA+ cells were excluded. Assay: immunoSEQ multiplex PCR; the TCRdb copy retains only in-frame clones and omits some. In the table there are roughly 2,000,000 clones, about 95% of which are singletons. The sequenced sample consisted of naive CD8+ T cells sorted from blood. The receptors were gathered from a man aged 18 to 30 in good health.

This clone was seen just once. CDR3 DNA: TGTGCCAGCAGTTCCATGGGACTAGCAAAAGAGCAGTACTTC. Amino acid sequence: CASSSMGLAKEQYF. The chain uses TRBV6-5 and TRBJ2-7; 9 bases agree with TRBD2. Germline V gives CDR1 MNHEY, CDR2 SVGAGI. Trimming took 4 bases from V and 7 from J; bases not matched to a gene: 8. The CDR3 spans 14 residues.

The genes are TRBV7-9 and TRBJ1-2; no definite D call. This CDR3 has 13 residues. Germline V CDR1 and CDR2: SEHNR, FQNEAQ (reference sequence). V was clipped by 4 bases and J by 10 bases, with 16 bases between them. The CDR3, as DNA: TGTGCCAGCAGCTCTGGGATGTCCTGGGACTACACCTTC. This sequence encodes CASSSGMSWDYTF.

Comment on this clone: Other DNA sequences in the sample encode the same CDR3. This chain joins TRBV13 and TRBJ2-7, with D perhaps assigned TRBD1 or TRBD2 (5 bases each). The CDR3 contains 13 residues. Per the germline V gene, CDR1 is PRHDT and CDR2 is FYEKMQ (reference sequence). With 5 bases removed from V and 0 bases from J, the gap between germline ends came to 8 bases. This CDR3 reads CASSPGSSYEQYF. CDR3 DNA: TGTGCCAGCAGCCCAGGGAGCTCCTACGAGCAGTACTTC.

This clone came up once. The rearrangement uses TRBV28 and TRBJ2-7; perhaps TRBD1 as D (5 bases). The CDR3 loop spans 15 amino acids. The germline V and J ends were trimmed by 5 bases and 0 bases, with 14 bases remaining between them. CDR1 and CDR2 from the germline V gene are MDHEN and SYDVKM. The CDR3 coding sequence is TGTGCCAGCAGTCCAGTCGACAGCAGCTCCTACGAGCAGTACTTC. It is translated as CASSPVDSSSYEQYF.

The table lists this clone with a count of one. The genes are TRBV11-2 and TRBJ2-7, with 11 bases that match TRBD2. The J segment lost 4 bases and the V segment lost 5 bases, leaving 7 bases of the junction unmatched. This CDR3 region has 15 residues. Germline values: CDR1 SGHAT, CDR2 FQNNGV. The CDR3 protein is CASSPWTSGSYEQYF. Written as DNA, the CDR3 is TGTGCCAGCAGCCCTTGGACTAGCGGGTCATACGAGCAGTACTTC. Full variable domain (remainder filled in from reference TRBV11-2 and TRBJ2-7): EAGVAQSPRYKIIEKRQSVAFWCNPISGHATLYWYQQILGQGPKLLIQFQNNGVVDDSQLPKDRFSAERLKGVDSTLKIQPAKLEDSAVYLCASSPWTSGSYEQYFGPGTRLTVT.

The chain recombines TRBV27 with TRBJ2-7; D perhaps matches TRBD2 (6 bases). The CDR3 consists of 14 residues. The germline V and J ends were trimmed by 6 bases and 5 bases, with 17 bases remaining between them. CDR1 is MNHEY, CDR2 SMNVEV, per germline (reference sequence). CDR3 DNA sequence: TGTGCCAGCAGGACGCGCGGGGCCTTTCACGAGCAGTACTTC. Protein product: CASRTRGAFHEQYF.

This chain links TRBV27 with TRBJ2-7; either TRBD1 or TRBD2 may fit D (6 bases each). V shed 2 bases and J shed 7 bases, with 12 bases lying between them. The CDR3 is made up of 13 amino acids. The germline gives CDR1 MNHEY, CDR2 SMNVEV (reference sequence). The CDR3 DNA sequence: TGTGCCAGCAGTTTAACGACAGGAGGGGAGCAGTACTTC. Translation gives CASSLTTGGEQYF.

This clone showed up just a few times. V gene TRBV7-8 combines with J gene TRBJ2-5, with TRBD2 matching over 13 bases. CDR1 and CDR2 (germline): SGHVS, FQNEAQ. After removal of 5 bases from V and 1 base from J, the junction contained 4 bases not matched to a gene. The CDR3 totals 16 residues. For the CDR3, the DNA is TGTGCCAGCAGCCCAGGACTAGCGGGAGTCCAAGAGACCCAGTACTTC. Its protein product is CASSPGLAGVQETQYF.

The chain joins TRBV19 to TRBJ2-7, with D maybe TRBD2 (5 bases). The CDR3 length is 15 residues. In germline, CDR1 is LNHDA, CDR2 SQIVND (reference sequence). Trimming took off 6 bases at V and 2 bases at J, with 17 bases between the two ends. The CDR3 nucleotides are TGTGCCAGTAGCTCCCCGGGATCCTCGGCCTACGAGCAGTACTTC. Amino acid sequence: CASSSPGSSAYEQYF.

This clone was found once. The chain is built from TRBV19 and TRBJ1-4; D unresolved. The CDR3 extends over 13 amino acids. Germline V gene lookup returns CDR1 LNHDA and CDR2 SQIVND (reference sequence). V gave up 4 bases and J gave up 3 bases, with 6 bases separating them. CDR3 in amino acids: CASSRGSNEKLFF. DNA for the CDR3: TGTGCCAGTAGTAGAGGGTCTAATGAAAAACTGTTTTTT.

The J gene is TRBJ1-5, the V gene TRBV6-5, with D uncertain. CDR3 length: 14 residues. CDR1 is MNHEY and CDR2 is SVGAGI in the germline V gene. The V and J ends lost 2 bases and 3 bases respectively, with 8 bases between them. For the CDR3, the DNA is TGTGCCAGCAGTTACGTAGGGTTCAATCAGCCCCAGCATTTT. It yields the protein CASSYVGFNQPQHF.

This chain connects TRBV12-5 to TRBJ2-7; D may be TRBD1 (5 bases). Deletions cut 7 bases from V and 2 bases from J, with 12 bases between. Germline CDR1 is LGHNT and CDR2 is FRNRAP. CDR3 size: 13 residues. CDR3 amino acids: CASVLTGTYEQYF. DNA for the CDR3: TGTGCTAGTGTCCTTACAGGAACCTACGAGCAGTACTTC.

This clone was observed once. V is TRBV19 and J is TRBJ1-5, with 9 bases that match TRBD1. V lost 8 bases and J lost 1; bases outside the gene matches: 9. Germline V gene data show CDR1 as LNHDA and CDR2 as SQIVND (reference sequence). CDR3 size: 16 residues. For the CDR3, the DNA is TGTGCCAGTGCGACAGGGGGGATGGGGAGCAATCAGCCCCAGCATTTT. Translated: CASATGGMGSNQPQHF.

This clone occurred once. This chain uses TRBV10-3 with TRBJ1-1; D is undetermined. This CDR3 contains 14 residues. The germline gives CDR1 ENHRY, CDR2 SYGVKD. Trimming removed 0 bases from V and 4 bases from J, with 9 bases in between. The CDR3 nucleotides read TGTGCCATCAGTGAGTCGAAGGCTGCCACTGAAGCTTTCTTT. It is translated as CAISESKAATEAFF.

This chain joins TRBV9 and TRBJ1-2, with a tentative D call TRBD1 (6 bases). Germline CDR1 reads SGDLS; CDR2 reads YYNGEE. V was shortened by 3 bases and J by 7 bases, with 13 bases between the two germline ends. This CDR3 region has 13 residues. CDR3 sequence: CASSAELQGGYTF. The CDR3 region has the DNA TGTGCCAGCAGCGCCGAATTACAGGGTGGCTACACCTTC.

The CDR3 spells CASSPGGSVGSDTQYF. DNA for the CDR3: TGTGCCAGCAGCCCTGGGGGTAGCGTGGGTAGCGATACGCAGTATTTT. This chain connects TRBV9 to TRBJ2-3; D may correspond to TRBD1 or TRBD2 (5 bases each). V shed 4 bases and J shed 6 bases, with 21 bases lying between them. This CDR3 has 16 amino acids. The germline V gene encodes CDR1 SGDLS and CDR2 YYNGEE.

This chain joins TRBV4-2 and TRBJ2-1, with TRBD2 as a possible D gene (7 bases). Germline V gene lookup returns CDR1 LGHNA and CDR2 YNFKEQ. Deletions cut 0 bases from V and 2 bases from J, with 20 bases between. The CDR3 runs to 19 residues. This CDR3 is CASSQEPWEGGPPYNEQFF. In DNA, the CDR3 is TGTGCCAGCAGCCAAGAACCCTGGGAGGGGGGCCCCCCCTACAATGAGCAGTTCTTC.

The chain couples TRBV6-6 to TRBJ1-3; no clear D gene. With 7 bases removed from V and 8 bases from J, the gap between germline ends came to 6 bases. This CDR3 comprises 10 residues. CDR1 and CDR2 (germline): MNHNY, SVGAGI (reference sequence). The CDR3 sequence is CASIGDTIYF. CDR3 sequence (DNA): TGTGCCAGCATAGGAGACACCATATATTTT.

The chain is built from TRBV7-9 and TRBJ2-1, with a tentative D call TRBD1 (6 bases). The V end lost 5 bases, the J end lost 3 bases, and 8 bases lay between the germline ends. The CDR3 runs 13 residues. The germline CDR1 and CDR2 sequences are SEHNR and FQNEAQ (reference sequence). This CDR3 is CASSTTGYNEQFF. In DNA form, the CDR3 reads TGTGCCAGCAGCACGACAGGCTACAATGAGCAGTTCTTC.

The chain has TRBV5-1 and TRBJ1-5, with D maybe TRBD1 (5 bases). Per the germline V gene, CDR1 is SGHRS and CDR2 is YFSETQ. Trimming shortened V by 0 bases and J by 3 bases, and 10 bases separated the two germline ends. The CDR3 runs 15 residues. The CDR3 reads CASSLDGGFNQPQHF. CDR3 coding DNA: TGCGCCAGCAGCTTGGACGGGGGGTTCAATCAGCCCCAGCATTTT. The full variable domain, with the rest looked up from reference TRBV5-1 and TRBJ1-5, is KAGVTQTPRYLIKTRGQQVTLSCSPISGHRSVSWYQQTPGQGLQFLFEYFSETQRNKGNFPGRFSGRQFSNSRSEMNVSTLELGDSALYLCASSLDGGFNQPQHFGDGTRLSIL.

The rearrangement joins TRBV9 to TRBJ2-3; 11 bases map to TRBD2. CDR1 and CDR2 from the germline V gene are SGDLS and YYNGEE. V was pared by 2 bases and J by 2 bases, with 7 bases of the junction left unmatched. The CDR3 is 17 residues long. The CDR3 nucleotides read TGTGCCAGCAGCGTTGGAGGGACTAGCGGTACCACAGATACGCAGTATTTT. Residues: CASSVGGTSGTTDTQYF.

The V call is TRBV9, the J call TRBJ1-1; D is undetermined. Germline lookup yields CDR1 SGDLS and CDR2 YYNGEE. Trimming took 2 bases from V and 3 from J, leaving 17 bases between them. CDR3 size: 16 residues. The CDR3 region has the DNA TGTGCCAGCAGCGTGTCTCAGGAGAGGTTTTACACTGAAGCTTTCTTT. Translated: CASSVSQERFYTEAFF.

V usage is TRBV30 and J usage is TRBJ1-2; TRBD1 matches at 8 bases. V was pared by 5 bases and J by 7 bases, with 6 bases of the junction left unmatched. CDR1 and CDR2 from the germline V gene are GTSNPN and SVGIG (reference sequence). This CDR3 comprises 12 residues. The CDR3 DNA sequence: TGTGCCTGGGGGGACAGGTTTAGTGGCTACACCTTC. This sequence encodes CAWGDRFSGYTF.

This chain uses TRBV27 with TRBJ2-3; D is possibly TRBD1 or TRBD2 (5 bases each). This CDR3 has 17 residues. V was trimmed by 2 bases and J by 8 bases, leaving 23 bases between them. Germline assignment: CDR1 MNHEY and CDR2 SMNVEV (reference sequence). The CDR3 region is CASSLLLGEAIIGTQYF. CDR3 coding DNA: TGTGCCAGCAGTTTACTTCTGGGGGAAGCAATCATAGGTACGCAGTATTTT.

The sample holds one count of this clone. The chain combines TRBV27 with TRBJ2-2; D is unresolved. The CDR3 contains 13 residues. V lost 7 bases, J lost 4 bases, and 10 bases lay in between. The V gene's germline CDR1 is MNHEY and CDR2 SMNVEV (reference sequence). The CDR3 DNA reads TGTGCCAGCACCCATTCGGGCACCGGGGAGCTGTTTTTT. Its translation is CASTHSGTGELFF.